Included here is one T cell receptor (beta chain) sequence, with context. Its cognate antigen is unknown. Trimming at V came to 1 base and at J to 7 bases, leaving 10 bases not matched to a gene. This CDR3 is built from 15 residues. The germline V gene encodes CDR1 SGHNT and CDR2 YYREEE (reference sequence). The PCR was carried out with 60 Vbeta primers and 13 Jbeta primers. Authors' processing steps: The count from a later analysis was about 80 million unique TCR beta chains, some 10 million of them shared. Using immunoSEQ multiplex PCR, the repertoire was profiled, and TCRdb retains in-frame clones only, with some absent. V and J calls and clone size are those listed in that table; D and trimming were worked out from the DNA. This listing includes around 75,000 clones. The sample comes from a study of cytomegalovirus exposure and HLA in healthy donors. About the study: Of more than 350 genotyped donors, 81% clustered with self-reported Caucasian donors.

Notes on the study in general: The study carried out a later analysis of TCR beta sequences. It associated around 17,000 of them with specific HLA alleles at a false discovery rate of 0.05. DRB1 showed the most TCR associations and HLA-C the fewest in a later analysis, as rates varied by HLA locus.

Sequencing input: PBMCs. The TCR originated in a boy aged 5-17 years in good health and CMV-seronegative. V and J are TRBV5-4 and TRBJ2-7; 8 bases fit TRBD2. The CDR3 region has the DNA TGTGCCAGCAGCTTGTCGCGGGAGGCAAAGCGGGAGCAGTACTTC. Translating it yields CASSLSREAKREQYF.